Listed here are 9 T cell receptor beta chains from one sample, sequenced in a study of shared clonotypes between healthy human individuals. Libraries were prepared by immunoSEQ multiplex PCR; TCRdb keeps only in-frame clonotypes and omits some of them. The data contain about 2 million clones, less than 95% of them seen just once; the ten biggest clones take up 0.95% to 1.5%. CD45RO-negative, CCR7-selected cells formed the naive CD8 fraction, which excluded terminally differentiated effector memory CD45RA+ cells. Input material: naive CD8+ T cells sorted from blood. The receptors here all came from a man between 18 and 29 years old in good health.

V usage is TRBV5-1 and J usage is TRBJ2-1; D is undetermined. V was pared by 2 bases and J by 9 bases, with 9 bases between. Germline loops: CDR1 SGHRS, CDR2 YFSETQ. The CDR3 runs 12 residues. This CDR3 is CASSFMGSEQFF. The CDR3 nucleotides are TGCGCCAGCAGCTTTATGGGCAGTGAGCAGTTCTTC.

The rearrangement links TRBV5-4 to TRBJ1-2; 9 bases are shared with TRBD1. The V segment lost 5 bases and the J segment 1 base; nucleotides outside the gene matches: 9. The CDR3 sequence is 16 residues long. Per the germline V gene, CDR1 is SGHNT and CDR2 is YYREEE (reference sequence). In DNA, the CDR3 is TGTGCCAGCAGTTTTGCGGGACAGGGTCTTAACTATGGCTACACCTTC. Amino acids: CASSFAGQGLNYGYTF.

This chain connects TRBV7-9 to TRBJ2-2; D not resolved. CDR1 is SEHNR, CDR2 FQNEAQ, per germline (reference sequence). The CDR3 is made up of 12 amino acids. The V gene lost 7 bases and the J gene lost 6 bases, with 9 bases spanning the gap. CDR3 sequence: CASITGPGELFF. The DNA of the CDR3 is TGTGCCAGCATCACGGGTCCCGGGGAGCTGTTTTTT.

The chain couples TRBV9 to TRBJ2-7; D is unresolved. The germline V and J ends were trimmed by 0 bases and 3 bases, with 7 bases remaining between them. The CDR3 has 13 amino acids. Germline CDR1 SGDLS, CDR2 YYNGEE. CDR3 in amino acids: CASSVGWGYEQYF. The CDR3 region has the DNA TGTGCCAGCAGCGTAGGATGGGGCTACGAGCAGTACTTC.

The chain employs TRBV30 and TRBJ1-2; 10 bases align to TRBD1. The CDR3 extends over 14 amino acids. V gave up 3 bases and J gave up 8 bases; unmatched junction bases: 9. Germline CDR1 is GTSNPN and CDR2 is SVGIG (reference sequence). The CDR3 sequence: CAWRGPGTGAGYTF. The CDR3 nucleotides are TGTGCCTGGAGGGGTCCCGGGACAGGGGCGGGCTACACCTTC.

The CDR3 DNA is TGTGCCAGCAGTACAACCGGGGAATCCACTGAAGCTTTCTTT. Translated, it gives CASSTTGESTEAFF. The gene calls are TRBV6-5 and TRBJ1-1; D ambiguous. V was cut by 5 bases and J by 4 bases, with 14 bases left in between. In germline, CDR1 is MNHEY, CDR2 SVGAGI. This CDR3 has 14 amino acids.

Points on this clone: Other DNA sequences in this specimen translate into the identical CDR3. The chain joins TRBV5-6 to TRBJ2-4, with D perhaps matching TRBD2 (5 bases). Looked up from germline, CDR1 is SGHDT and CDR2 is YYEEEE. Between the trimmed V and J ends, which lost 2 bases and 1 base, there was a span of 7 bases. The CDR3 runs to 14 residues. CDR3: CASSFGGAKNIQYF. Written as DNA, the CDR3 is TGTGCCAGCAGCTTTGGCGGGGCCAAAAACATTCAGTACTTC.

The chain couples TRBV7-9 to TRBJ1-5, with a possible D match to TRBD1 (6 bases). Germline CDR1 reads SEHNR; CDR2 reads FQNEAQ (reference sequence). V lost 1 base and J lost 5, with 12 bases in between. The CDR3 spans 15 residues. The CDR3 DNA follows: TGTGCCAGCAGCTTAGGGCAGGGGATCGATCAGCCCCAGCATTTT. Protein: CASSLGQGIDQPQHF.

The chain combines TRBV7-9 with TRBJ2-2; a weak D match, TRBD2 (5 bases). V was clipped by 5 bases and J by 4 bases, with 11 bases between them. The CDR3 spans 14 residues. Germline V gives CDR1 SEHNR, CDR2 FQNEAQ (reference sequence). Here the CDR3 DNA reads TGTGCCAGCAGCCCACGTGAGGGCACCGGGGAGCTGTTTTTT. It specifies CASSPREGTGELFF. The whole variable domain, remainder taken from reference TRBV7-9 and TRBJ2-2, is DTGVSQNPRHKITKRGQNVTFRCDPISEHNRLYWYRQTLGQGPEFLTYFQNEAQLEKSRLLSDRFSAERPKGSFSTLEIQRTEQGDSAMYLCASSPREGTGELFFGEGSRLTVL.